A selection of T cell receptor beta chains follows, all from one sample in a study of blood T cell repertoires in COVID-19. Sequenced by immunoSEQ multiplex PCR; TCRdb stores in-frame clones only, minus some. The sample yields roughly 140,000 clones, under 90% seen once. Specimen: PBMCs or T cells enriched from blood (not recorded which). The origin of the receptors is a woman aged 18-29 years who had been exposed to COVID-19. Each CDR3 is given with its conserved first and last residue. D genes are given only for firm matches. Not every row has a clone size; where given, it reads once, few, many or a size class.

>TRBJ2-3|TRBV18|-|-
CASSFGGTDTQYF
TGTGCCAGCTCATTCGGGGGCACAGATACGCAGTATTTT
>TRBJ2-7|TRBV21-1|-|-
CASPSSRDRTYEQYF
TGTGCCAGCCCATCTTCCCGGGACAGAACCTACGAGCAGTACTTC
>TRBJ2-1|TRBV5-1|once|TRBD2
CASSFVSGASSYNEQFF
TGCGCCAGCAGCTTTGTAAGCGGGGCTTCCTCCTACAATGAGCAGTTCTTC
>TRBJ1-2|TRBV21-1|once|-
CASSKKGQGSYGYTF
TGTGCCAGCAGCAAAAAGGGACAGGGTTCATATGGCTACACCTTC
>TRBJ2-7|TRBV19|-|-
CASSIEAFSYEQYF
TGTGCCAGTAGTATAGAAGCCTTCTCCTACGAGCAGTACTTC
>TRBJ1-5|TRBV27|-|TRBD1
CASSLNRGGNQPQHF
TGTGCCAGCAGTTTAAACAGGGGAGGCAATCAGCCCCAGCATTTT
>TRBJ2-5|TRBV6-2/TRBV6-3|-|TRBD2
CASSATSGSQETQYF
TGTGCCAGCAGTGCGACTAGCGGAAGCCAAGAGACCCAGTACTTC
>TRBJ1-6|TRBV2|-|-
CASSGRRGPSPLHF
TGTGCCAGCAGTGGGAGGCGGGGGCCTTCACCCCTCCACTTT
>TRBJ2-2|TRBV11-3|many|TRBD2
CASSLDQSGSNNPGELFF
TGTGCCAGCAGCTTAGATCAGAGCGGGAGCAACAATCCCGGGGAGCTGTTTTTT
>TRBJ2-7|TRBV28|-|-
CASSLPDSLWEQYF
TGTGCCAGCAGTCTTCCGGACAGTCTATGGGAGCAGTACTTC
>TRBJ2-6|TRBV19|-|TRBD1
CASSPGQGVSGANVLTF
TGTGCCAGTAGTCCAGGGCAGGGGGTGTCTGGGGCCAACGTCCTGACTTTC
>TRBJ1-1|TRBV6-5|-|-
CASSYTTSPLNSEAFF
TGTGCCAGCAGTTACACGACCTCTCCCTTGAACAGTGAAGCTTTCTTT
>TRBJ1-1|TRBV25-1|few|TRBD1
CASRAPRDRLNTEAFF
TGTGCCAGCAGAGCCCCCCGGGACAGACTAAACACTGAAGCTTTCTTT
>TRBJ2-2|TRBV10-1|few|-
CASSKGKIPGTGELFF
TGCGCCAGCAGTAAGGGAAAAATCCCGGGAACCGGGGAGCTGTTTTTT
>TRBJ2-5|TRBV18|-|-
CASSPYTQETQYF
TGTGCCAGCTCACCGTACACCCAAGAGACCCAGTACTTC
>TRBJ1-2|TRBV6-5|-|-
CASARGGDNYGYTF
TGTGCCAGCGCCCGGGGCGGGGATAACTATGGCTACACCTTC
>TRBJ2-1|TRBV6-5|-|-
CASSHAGRSYNEQFF
TGTGCCAGCAGTCATGCGGGACGGTCCTACAATGAGCAGTTCTTC
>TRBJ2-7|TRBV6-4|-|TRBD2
CASSARGGQDEQYF
TGTGCCAGCAGTGCCCGGGGGGGTCAGGACGAGCAGTACTTC
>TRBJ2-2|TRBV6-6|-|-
CASSRPGELFF
TGTGCCAGCAGCCGACCTGGGGAGCTGTTTTTT
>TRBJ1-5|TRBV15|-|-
CATSRDRGGILNQPQHF
TGTGCCACCAGCAGAGATCGAGGGGGAATCCTCAATCAGCCCCAGCATTTT
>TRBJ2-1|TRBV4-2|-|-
CASSQVGAGNEQFF
TGTGCCAGCAGCCAAGTGGGTGCAGGCAATGAGCAGTTCTTC
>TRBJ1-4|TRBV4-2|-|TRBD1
CASSQEGQGAQREKLFF
TGTGCCAGCAGCCAAGAGGGACAGGGGGCTCAACGGGAAAAACTGTTTTTT
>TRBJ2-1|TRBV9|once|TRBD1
CASSVAIGTDYNEQFF
TGTGCCAGCAGCGTAGCGATCGGGACAGACTACAATGAGCAGTTCTTC
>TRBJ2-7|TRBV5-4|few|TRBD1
CASSLGGTGGKYEQYF
TGTGCCAGCAGCTTGGGTGGGACAGGGGGCAAGTACGAGCAGTACTTC
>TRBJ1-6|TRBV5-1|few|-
CASRGEAYNSPLHF
TGCGCCAGCAGAGGGGAGGCATATAATTCACCCCTCCACTTT
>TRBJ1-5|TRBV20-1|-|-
CSASGRVNQPQHF
TGCAGTGCTAGTGGCAGGGTTAATCAGCCCCAGCATTTT
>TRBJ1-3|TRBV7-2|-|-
CASSLSRRGNTIYF
TGTGCCAGCAGCTTAAGCAGGAGGGGAAACACCATATATTTT
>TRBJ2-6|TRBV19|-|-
CASTVSGANVLTF
TGTGCCAGTACGGTCTCTGGGGCCAACGTCCTGACTTTC
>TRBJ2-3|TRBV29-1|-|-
CSVAQGYTDTQYF
TGCAGCGTTGCTCAGGGATACACAGATACGCAGTATTTT
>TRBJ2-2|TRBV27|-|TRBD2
CASSLTSEYTGELFF
TGTGCCAGCAGCCTTACTAGCGAGTACACCGGGGAGCTGTTTTTT
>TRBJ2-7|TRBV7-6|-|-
CASSLDYRYEQYF
TGTGCCAGCAGCTTAGATTACAGGTACGAGCAGTACTTC
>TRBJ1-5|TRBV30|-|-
CAWSYRDNQPQHF
TGTGCCTGGAGTTACAGGGACAATCAGCCCCAGCATTTT
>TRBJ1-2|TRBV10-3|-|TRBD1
CAISVQGAAYGYTF
TGTGCCATCAGTGTACAGGGGGCCGCCTATGGCTACACCTTC
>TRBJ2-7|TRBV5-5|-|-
CASSTHGTSYEQYF
TGTGCCAGCAGCACCCACGGGACATCCTACGAGCAGTACTTC
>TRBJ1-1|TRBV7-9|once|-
CASSLTPTEAFF
TGTGCCAGCAGCTTAACACCCACTGAAGCTTTCTTT
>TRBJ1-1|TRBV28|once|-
CASTNTEAFF
TGTGCCAGCACTAACACTGAAGCTTTCTTT
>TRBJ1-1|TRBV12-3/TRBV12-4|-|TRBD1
CASSQGQGVGAFF
TGTGCCAGCAGCCAGGGACAGGGTGTAGGCGCTTTCTTT
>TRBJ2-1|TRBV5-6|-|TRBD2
CASSHRLAGVVNYNEQFF
TGTGCCAGCAGCCATAGACTAGCGGGAGTGGTTAACTACAATGAGCAGTTCTTC
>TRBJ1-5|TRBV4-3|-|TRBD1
CASSQELGGLYSNQPQHF
TGCGCCAGCAGCCAAGAGTTAGGGGGCCTATATAGCAATCAGCCCCAGCATTTT
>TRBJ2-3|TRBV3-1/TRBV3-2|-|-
CASSQLGDSRTDTQYF
TGTGCCAGCAGCCAACTCGGGGATTCAAGGACAGATACGCAGTATTTT
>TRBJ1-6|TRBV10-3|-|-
CAISEDPGSPLHF
TGTGCCATCAGTGAAGATCCAGGGTCACCCCTCCACTTT
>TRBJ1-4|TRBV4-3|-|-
CASSKTVVHEKLFF
TGCGCCAGCAGCAAGACAGTAGTGCATGAAAAACTGTTTTTT
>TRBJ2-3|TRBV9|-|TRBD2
CASSVDAGGPSDTQYF
TGTGCCAGCAGCGTAGATGCGGGAGGGCCATCAGATACGCAGTATTTT
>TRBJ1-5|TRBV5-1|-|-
CASSLGHSNQPQHF
TGCGCCAGCAGCTTGGGACATAGCAATCAGCCCCAGCATTTT
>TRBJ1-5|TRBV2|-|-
CASRPGGTQPQHF
TGTGCCAGCAGGCCGGGGGGCACTCAGCCCCAGCATTTT
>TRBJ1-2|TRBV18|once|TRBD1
CASSPDRDYGYTF
TGTGCCAGCTCACCAGACAGGGACTATGGCTACACCTTC